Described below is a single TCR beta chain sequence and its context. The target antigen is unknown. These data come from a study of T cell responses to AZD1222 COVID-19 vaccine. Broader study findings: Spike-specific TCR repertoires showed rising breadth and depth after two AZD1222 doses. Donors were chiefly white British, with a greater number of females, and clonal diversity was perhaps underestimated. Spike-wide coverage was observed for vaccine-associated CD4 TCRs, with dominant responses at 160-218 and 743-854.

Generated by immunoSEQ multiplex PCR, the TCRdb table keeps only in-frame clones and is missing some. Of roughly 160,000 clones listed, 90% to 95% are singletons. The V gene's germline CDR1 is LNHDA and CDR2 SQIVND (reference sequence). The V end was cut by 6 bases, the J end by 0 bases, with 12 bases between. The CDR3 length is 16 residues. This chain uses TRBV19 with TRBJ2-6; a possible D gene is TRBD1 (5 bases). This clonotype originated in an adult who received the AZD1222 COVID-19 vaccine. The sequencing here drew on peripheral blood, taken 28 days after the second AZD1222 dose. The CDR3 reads CASSKGPISGANVLTF. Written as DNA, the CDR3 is TGTGCCAGTAGCAAGGGGCCGATCTCTGGGGCCAACGTCCTGACTTTC.